Below, 12 T cell receptor beta chains from the same sample are listed, as sequenced in a study of blood T cells in healthy people across ages. Primed by a sample-barcoded 5' primer and a J-beta primer mix, a second PCR proceeded for roughly 7 to 12 cycles. TCRdb reprocessed the 5' RACE reads with MiXCR, giving one entry per CDR3 protein. The table includes approximately 830,000 distinct CDR3 sequences, 62% detected once. Sequenced material: blood. All receptors derive from a man under 40 in good health.

This chain connects TRBV7-9 to TRBJ1-2; maybe TRBD1 (5 bases). This CDR3 comprises 14 residues. The V gene lost 9 bases and the J gene lost 4 bases, with 18 bases spanning the gap. CDR1 is SEHNR and CDR2 is FQNEAQ in the germline V gene (reference sequence). CDR3 bases: TGTGCCAGTGGGGGGACGGCACTTTTCTATGGCTACACCTTC. This encodes CASGGTALFYGYTF.

This clonotype came up many times. This rearrangement joins TRBV27 to TRBJ2-1; 11 nucleotides align to TRBD2. The germline gives CDR1 MNHEY, CDR2 SMNVEV (reference sequence). V trimming: 6 bases; J trimming: 4 bases; junction bases outside the gene matches: 2. The CDR3 extends over 14 amino acids. In nucleotides, the CDR3 is TGTGCCAGCAGGCTAGCGGGGGGTTACAATGAGCAGTTCTTC. Its translation is CASRLAGGYNEQFF.

The chain is built from TRBV28 and TRBJ2-7, with a weak D call TRBD1 (5 bases). The V end lost 10 bases, the J end lost 0 bases, and 19 bases lay between the germline ends. Germline V gene data show CDR1 as MDHEN and CDR2 as SYDVKM. The CDR3 is 15 residues long. DNA of the CDR3: TGTGCCACTACCAGCCTCGGGCAGGGCTCCTACGAGCAGTACTTC. It specifies CATTSLGQGSYEQYF.

The rearrangement links TRBV20-1 to TRBJ2-1; TRBD1 matches at 7 bases. The trim removed 5 bases at V and 5 bases at J, leaving 6 bases unmatched. This CDR3 region has 13 residues. Germline lookup yields CDR1 DFQATT and CDR2 SNEGSKA (reference sequence). The CDR3 is CSASDRFNNEQFF. In DNA, the CDR3 is TGCAGTGCTTCGGACAGGTTTAACAATGAGCAGTTCTTC.

The chain has TRBV4-2 and TRBJ2-4, with D tentatively TRBD2 (6 bases). Gene TRBJ2-7 matches the end of the DNA better, so the J call may be wrong. Germline lookup yields CDR1 LGHNA and CDR2 YNFKEQ. The CDR3 contains 15 residues. The chain's CDR3 is CASSPSQGRTYEQYF. CDR3 coding DNA: TGTGCCAGCAGCCCCAGCCAAGGGAGGACCTACGAGCAGTACTTC.

This sequence joins TRBV12-3 or TRBV12-4 and TRBJ2-7; D not certain. The V end was cut by 3 bases, the J end by 3 bases, with 12 bases between. CDR3 length: 14 amino acids. CDR3 sequence reads: CASSFGLWGYEQYF. The CDR3 DNA is TGTGCCAGCAGTTTTGGGCTATGGGGCTACGAGCAGTACTTC.

The chain couples TRBV4-3 to TRBJ2-1, with D uncertain. The V gene lost 0 bases and the J gene lost 7 bases, with 16 bases spanning the gap. Per germline, CDR1 LGHNA and CDR2 YSLEER. The CDR3 extends over 16 amino acids. In DNA form, the CDR3 reads TGCGCCAGCAGCCAAGATCTCGGAGAAGGGCGGAATGAGCAGTTCTTC. Its protein product is CASSQDLGEGRNEQFF.

This chain links TRBV12-3 or TRBV12-4 with TRBJ1-1; 8 positions agree with TRBD1. V trimming: 3 bases; J trimming: 0 bases; junction bases outside the gene matches: 6. There are 16 residues in the CDR3. CDR3 nucleotide sequence: TGTGCCAGCAGTTTCGGGCACAGGGGGATGAACACTGAAGCTTTCTTT. Translation gives CASSFGHRGMNTEAFF.

The rearrangement links TRBV6-2 or TRBV6-3 to TRBJ2-7, with D maybe TRBD1 (5 bases). The ends were cut back, 2 bases at V and 5 bases at J, with 13 bases in the middle. Looked up from germline, CDR1 is MNHEY and CDR2 is SVGEGT. The CDR3 length is 14 residues. CDR3 loop: CASSYTDSFNEQYF. The CDR3 DNA follows: TGTGCCAGCAGTTACACCGACAGTTTTAACGAGCAGTACTTC.

This sequence joins TRBV4-2 and TRBJ2-7; D not resolved. CDR1 and CDR2 (germline): LGHNA, YNFKEQ. V lost 0 bases, J lost 3 bases, and 12 bases lay in between. The CDR3 is 15 amino acids. This CDR3 is CASSQERSFFYEQYF. The CDR3 nucleotides read TGTGCCAGCAGCCAAGAAAGGTCCTTTTTCTACGAGCAGTACTTC.

The chain links TRBV7-2 to TRBJ2-1; 10 bases are shared with TRBD2. CDR3 size: 14 residues. Germline-derived CDR1 and CDR2 are SGHTA and FQGNSA. Germline trimming cut 6 bases from V and 7 bases from J; bases unmatched to any gene: 6. CDR3 region: CASRSGGARNEQFF. The CDR3 region has the DNA TGTGCCAGCAGGAGCGGGGGGGCCCGGAATGAGCAGTTCTTC.

This clonotype was detected only a few times. The CDR3 is CASSQDMVYNSPLHF. CDR3 sequence (DNA): TGCGCCAGCAGCCAAGATATGGTTTATAATTCACCCCTCCACTTT. The rearrangement uses TRBV4-1 and TRBJ1-6; D remains ambiguous. The CDR3 totals 15 residues. The germline V gene has CDR1 MGHRA and CDR2 YSYEKL. The V end was cut by 0 bases, the J end by 4 bases, with 7 bases between.